This T cell receptor beta chain was retrieved from a study of regulatory T cells in long-lasting Graves disease. In this sample, this clonotype turned up many times. As for time point: newly diagnosed GD, antithyroid drugs for less than 3 months. PBMC-derived RNA was used for the TCR library. V was cut by 3 bases and J by 6 bases, with 6 bases left in between. The CDR3 runs 11 residues. Building of the TCR beta libraries involved iRepertoire HTBI primers and Arm-PCR of CDR3 regions. TCRdb itself ran the multiplex PCR reads through MiXCR, one entry per CDR3 protein. The sample has 350,000 to 500,000 distinct CDR3 sequences, 16% seen once. The sample also formed part of further work on T cells in Graves' hyperthyroidism and ophthalmopathy. According to that study: The authors deemed Graves' hyperthyroidism stable absent ophthalmopathy progression within 18 months.

The TCR sequence derives from a young woman with Graves disease. Material: peripheral blood mononuclear cells (PBMCs), obtained at new diagnosis, from a patient treated with antithyroid drugs. The rearrangement uses TRBV12-3 or TRBV12-4 and TRBJ2-7; D ambiguous. The CDR3 loop reads CASSFAGEQYF. The CDR3, as DNA: TGTGCCAGCAGTTTCGCCGGCGAGCAGTACTTC.